Given below is one TCR beta chain in context. The target antigen is unknown. The Oncomine TCR Beta short-read assay was what sequenced the DNA obtained from cultured CD4+ T cells. Each CDR3 protein gets one entry after TCRdb re-called the PCR reads with MiXCR. The sample consists of about 21,000 distinct CDR3 sequences, around half of them appearing once. This sample is drawn from a study of vaccination and CD4 T cells after COVID-19. Study-level background: Post-vaccine specimens were obtained a median approximately 70 days after dose two (range 14 to 241).

The treatment was: roughly 10-day PBMC culture with coronavirus spike peptide pools or control peptides (ViraFEST assay). In the ViraFEST assay, peptide-pool expansion preceded TCR sequencing of expanded clonotypes. Both day 3 and day 7 involved replacing half of the medium with fresh IL-2 medium. Findings and caveats of the study: Median numbers of SARS-CoV-2-reactive clonotypes increased from 21 to 38 (not a significant change).

From germline, CDR1 is DFQATT and CDR2 SNEGSKA (reference sequence). Trimming took 3 bases from V and 7 from J; bases not matched to a gene: 9. The CDR3 contains 14 residues. V and J are TRBV20-1 and TRBJ2-1, with 7 bases identical to TRBD2. The material sequenced was CD4+ T cells from blood, cultured in vitro. The TCR was taken from a human donor who had recovered from COVID-19. CDR3 DNA: TGCAGTGCTAGTGCGGGAGCCGCGGGAAATGAGCAGTTCTTC. Translated: CSASAGAAGNEQFF.